What follows are 29 T cell receptor beta chains derived from one specimen sequenced in a study of blood T cell repertoires in COVID-19. The data were produced by immunoSEQ multiplex PCR, yet TCRdb's version contains in-frame clones alone and is incomplete. This sample has 300,000 or so clones, with around 87% found just once. The sample consisted of peripheral blood. These receptors were taken from a woman aged 40 to 49 who had recovered from COVID-19.

V gene TRBV6-1 combines with J gene TRBJ2-3; 12 nucleotides line up with TRBD2. The J segment lost 4 bases and the V segment lost 4 bases, leaving 9 bases of the junction unmatched. Germline V CDR1 and CDR2: MNHNS, SASEGT. The CDR3 is 17 residues long. The CDR3 loop is CASSVGRTSGVSDTQYF. Here the CDR3 DNA reads TGTGCCAGCAGTGTCGGCAGGACTAGCGGGGTCTCAGATACGCAGTATTTT.

The J gene is TRBJ1-6, the V gene TRBV5-6; possibly TRBD1 for D (6 bases). Germline CDR1 and CDR2: SGHDT and YYEEEE. This CDR3 contains 13 residues. Trimming cost V 4 bases and J 14 bases, with 16 bases left between them. The CDR3 DNA sequence: TGTGCCAGCAGCCAAAACAGGGTAGGGTCCCTCCACTTT. Protein: CASSQNRVGSLHF.

This clone was counted once. The chain combines TRBV10-3 with TRBJ2-5, with a tentative D call TRBD2 (5 bases). The CDR3 has 11 amino acids. CDR1 and CDR2 (germline): ENHRY, SYGVKD. Trimming took 8 bases from V and 5 from J, leaving 9 bases between them. As DNA, the CDR3 is TGTGCCATCGCGGAGGCGGAGACCCAGTACTTC. Amino acid sequence: CAIAEAETQYF.

The chain is built from TRBV24-1 and TRBJ1-1; D may be TRBD1 (5 bases). Looked up from germline, CDR1 is KGHDR and CDR2 is SFDVKD. With 12 bases removed from V and 5 bases from J, the gap between germline ends came to 9 bases. The CDR3 sequence is 10 residues long. The CDR3 DNA is TGTGCCGCGGGGGGGACTGAAGCTTTCTTT. Amino acids: CAAGGTEAFF.

The CDR3 DNA reads as TGTGCCAGCAGTGAATTTCGCTCCTACAATGAGCAGTTCTTC. Translated: CASSEFRSYNEQFF. The chain recombines TRBV6-1 with TRBJ2-1; no clear D gene. V dropped 2 bases and J dropped 0 bases, with 5 bases sitting between them. The V gene's germline CDR1 is MNHNS and CDR2 SASEGT. This CDR3 region has 14 residues.

This chain links TRBV6-6 with TRBJ1-4, with TRBD1 matching over 10 bases. The CDR3 spans 16 residues. The J segment lost 2 bases and the V segment lost 8 bases, leaving 8 bases of the junction unmatched. CDR1 MNHNY and CDR2 SVGAGI come from the germline V gene (reference sequence). For the CDR3, the DNA is TGTGCCAGCGACCGGGACAGGGGTTTTACTAATGAAAAACTGTTTTTT. It encodes CASDRDRGFTNEKLFF.

The V call is TRBV18, the J call TRBJ1-1, with TRBD1 matching over 9 bases. V shed 3 bases and J 4 bases; nucleotides not matched to a gene: 12. In germline, CDR1 is KGHSH, CDR2 LQKENI. There are 17 residues in the CDR3. This chain's CDR3 is CASSPIGTGSTVTEAFF. In DNA, the CDR3 is TGTGCCAGCTCACCCATCGGGACAGGGTCCACCGTCACTGAAGCTTTCTTT.

The chain uses TRBV3-1 (or the pseudogene TRBV3-2) and TRBJ1-5; 8 bases match TRBD1. CDR1 LGHDT and CDR2 YNNKEL come from the germline V gene (reference sequence). The length of the CDR3 is 14 residues. J was trimmed by 6 bases and V by 4 bases; bases with no gene match: 5. In DNA, the CDR3 is TGTGCCAGCAGCCCAATACAGGGGGGTCAGCCCCAGCATTTT. This encodes CASSPIQGGQPQHF.

The CDR3 sequence: CASSATGVWADTQYF. DNA for the CDR3: TGTGCCAGCAGCGCAACAGGGGTATGGGCAGATACGCAGTATTTT. The chain recombines TRBV13 with TRBJ2-3; 7 nucleotides match TRBD1. CDR1 and CDR2 from the germline V gene are PRHDT and FYEKMQ (reference sequence). J gave up 4 bases and V 5 bases, and 9 bases lay outside the gene matches. There are 15 residues in the CDR3.

The V call is TRBV7-9, the J call TRBJ2-1; 8 bases line up with TRBD1. The CDR3 loop spans 14 amino acids. In germline, CDR1 is SEHNR, CDR2 FQNEAQ (reference sequence). After removal of 2 bases from V and 7 bases from J, the junction contained 4 bases not matched to a gene. The CDR3 reads CASSLRQGWNEQFF. The CDR3 nucleotides are TGTGCCAGCAGCTTACGACAGGGGTGGAATGAGCAGTTCTTC.

The V call is TRBV20-1, the J call TRBJ2-3; D unclear. There are 12 residues in the CDR3. Germline V gives CDR1 DFQATT, CDR2 SNEGSKA (reference sequence). V was pared by 3 bases and J by 4 bases, with 8 bases between. DNA of the CDR3: TGCAGTGCTAGTTATCCCGCAGATACGCAGTATTTT. Its protein is CSASYPADTQYF.

The J gene is TRBJ2-1, the V gene TRBV11-2, with 7 bases fitting TRBD2. Germline V gives CDR1 SGHAT, CDR2 FQNNGV. V was clipped by 2 bases and J by 0 bases; unmatched bases: 1. This CDR3 spans 15 amino acids. The CDR3 DNA sequence: TGTGCCAGCAGCTTAAGCGGGGTCTCCTACAATGAGCAGTTCTTC. Translating it yields CASSLSGVSYNEQFF.

This clone has just one count. The CDR3 DNA sequence: TGTGCCAGCAGCCTTTGGACAGGGGATACTGAAGCTTTCTTT. Its protein is CASSLWTGDTEAFF. This sequence joins TRBV6-6 and TRBJ1-1, with 9 bases matching TRBD1. V lost 6 bases and J lost 5; bases outside the gene matches: 7. The length of the CDR3 is 14 residues. CDR1 and CDR2 from the germline V gene are MNHNY and SVGAGI (reference sequence).

The CDR3: CAWTSADRHYEQYF. CDR3 coding DNA: TGTGCCTGGACCTCTGCGGACAGGCACTACGAGCAGTACTTC. This rearrangement joins TRBV30 to TRBJ2-7; 7 bases align to TRBD1. The CDR3 totals 14 residues. J lost 3 bases, V lost 4 bases, and 9 bases had no gene match. Germline CDR1 and CDR2: GTSNPN and SVGIG (reference sequence).

The chain couples TRBV9 to TRBJ1-1, with 10 bases that match TRBD1. The CDR3 sequence is 15 residues long. Unmatched junction bases numbered 3, after V lost 3 bases and J lost 1 base. From germline, CDR1 is SGDLS and CDR2 YYNGEE. The chain's CDR3 is CASSARDRGNTEAFF. CDR3 DNA sequence: TGTGCCAGCAGCGCCAGGGACAGGGGGAACACTGAAGCTTTCTTT.

The chain combines TRBV24-1 with TRBJ1-5, with 7 nucleotides matching TRBD1. The CDR3 is 17 amino acids. The germline CDR1 and CDR2 sequences are KGHDR and SFDVKD. The ends lost 5 bases at V and 0 bases at J; junction bases unmatched: 9. As DNA, the CDR3 is TGTGCCACCAGTGCTGAAGGGACAGACCATAGCAATCAGCCCCAGCATTTT. Protein sequence: CATSAEGTDHSNQPQHF.

The CDR3 sequence is CASSGRDRGTTGANVLTF. DNA of the CDR3: TGTGCCAGCAGCGGCCGGGACAGGGGCACAACTGGGGCCAACGTCCTGACTTTC. This chain connects TRBV9 to TRBJ2-6; TRBD1 matches at 10 bases. J was trimmed by 2 bases and V by 3 bases; bases with no gene match: 8. This CDR3 region has 18 residues. Germline V gene sequence: CDR1 SGDLS, CDR2 YYNGEE.

The chain joins TRBV11-2 to TRBJ2-1; D might be TRBD2 (6 bases). Germline CDR1 reads SGHAT; CDR2 reads FQNNGV. Trimming took 6 bases from V and 6 from J, leaving 15 bases between them. This CDR3 has 14 residues. CDR3 in DNA: TGTGCCAGCAGAGGGCCGGCTAGCGCCAATGAGCAGTTCTTC. This gives the protein CASRGPASANEQFF.

The V gene is TRBV7-9, the J gene TRBJ2-4, with 8 bases identical to TRBD1. The trim removed 5 bases at V and 0 bases at J, leaving 15 bases unmatched. Germline V gives CDR1 SEHNR, CDR2 FQNEAQ (reference sequence). The CDR3 is made up of 19 amino acids. DNA for the CDR3: TGTGCCAGCAGCGCTGGACAGGGTTCCGCCCAAAAAGCCAAAAACATTCAGTACTTC. Residues: CASSAGQGSAQKAKNIQYF.

This clone came up once. This chain connects TRBV13 to TRBJ1-2; TRBD1 matches at 7 bases. In germline, CDR1 is PRHDT, CDR2 FYEKMQ (reference sequence). The V gene end was trimmed by 5 bases and the J gene end by 5 bases; junction bases not matched to a gene: 8. The CDR3 consists of 14 residues. CDR3 in amino acids: CASSLQGRWYGYTF. DNA for the CDR3: TGTGCCAGCAGCCTACAGGGGAGGTGGTATGGCTACACCTTC.

This clone was recorded only once. The chain is built from TRBV11-2 and TRBJ1-3; the D is unclear. The CDR3 extends over 15 amino acids. Deletions cut 4 bases from V and 0 bases from J, with 10 bases between. The germline gives CDR1 SGHAT, CDR2 FQNNGV. Here the CDR3 DNA reads TGTGCCAGCAGCTCGACAAGGCTCTCTGGAAACACCATATATTTT. It codes for CASSSTRLSGNTIYF.

This chain connects TRBV5-4 to TRBJ2-7; 8 bases are a match to TRBD1. The V gene's germline CDR1 is SGHNT and CDR2 YYREEE (reference sequence). V lost 4 bases to trimming and J lost 6 bases; unmatched junction nucleotides: 6. The CDR3 spans 13 residues. The CDR3 DNA reads TGTGCCAGCAGCCCGGACAGGGATGGCGAGCAGTACTTC. Amino acid sequence: CASSPDRDGEQYF.

V is TRBV27 and J is TRBJ1-6; TRBD1 aligns across 8 bases. The CDR3 loop spans 17 amino acids. The germline V gene has CDR1 MNHEY and CDR2 SMNVEV (reference sequence). Trimming removed 3 bases from V and 6 bases from J; junction bases left unmatched: 10. This chain's CDR3 is CASSFRGWGQVNSPLHF. CDR3 nucleotide sequence: TGTGCCAGCAGTTTCAGGGGTTGGGGACAGGTTAATTCACCCCTCCACTTT.

V is TRBV9 and J is TRBJ1-2, with 7 bases aligning to TRBD1. Per germline, CDR1 SGDLS and CDR2 YYNGEE. With V trimmed by 2 bases and J by 2 bases, 3 bases remained unmatched. The CDR3 is 14 residues long. CDR3 amino acids: CASSVTGINYGYTF. In DNA, the CDR3 is TGTGCCAGCAGCGTGACAGGGATCAACTATGGCTACACCTTC.

The chain joins TRBV30 to TRBJ1-1; D gene ambiguous. The V end was cut by 4 bases, the J end by 0 bases, with 6 bases between. The CDR3 spans 12 residues. Germline CDR1 reads GTSNPN; CDR2 reads SVGIG (reference sequence). The CDR3 region is CAWNTLNTEAFF. DNA for the CDR3: TGTGCCTGGAACACCTTGAACACTGAAGCTTTCTTT.

The V gene is TRBV18, the J gene TRBJ1-2; D gene uncertain. This CDR3 has 13 amino acids. CDR1 KGHSH and CDR2 LQKENI come from the germline V gene. Deletions cut 6 bases from V and 8 bases from J, with 16 bases between. CDR3 in DNA: TGTGCCAGCTCGCCGGAGAGCCTGAGGGGCTACACCTTC. As protein: CASSPESLRGYTF.

The chain has TRBV9 and TRBJ2-1; weak D call: TRBD2 (5 bases). The V gene's germline CDR1 is SGDLS and CDR2 YYNGEE. The V end lost 4 bases, the J end lost 0 bases, and 20 bases lay between the germline ends. The CDR3 runs 18 residues. CDR3: CASSLFEGAVSSYNEQFF. In DNA form, the CDR3 reads TGTGCCAGCAGCCTTTTTGAAGGAGCGGTAAGCTCCTACAATGAGCAGTTCTTC.

V is TRBV4-1 and J is TRBJ1-2; maybe TRBD1 (6 bases). Trimming shortened V by 2 bases and J by 4 bases, and 17 bases separated the two germline ends. CDR3 length: 16 amino acids. Germline-derived CDR1 and CDR2 are MGHRA and YSYEKL. The DNA of the CDR3 is TGCGCCAGCAGCCAAAGGGGCCCCTGGACAGCCTATGGCTACACCTTC. This gives the protein CASSQRGPWTAYGYTF.

In this sample, this clone turned up once. The chain carries TRBV27 and TRBJ1-2, with D possibly matching TRBD1 (6 bases). In germline, CDR1 is MNHEY, CDR2 SMNVEV (reference sequence). V was trimmed by 8 bases and J by 2 bases, leaving 12 bases between them. This CDR3 has 13 residues. The CDR3 coding sequence is TGTGCCAGCGGGGGGGGGCCCAACTATGGCTACACCTTC. Its protein is CASGGGPNYGYTF.